Included here is one TCR beta chain sequence, with context. The antigen is undetermined. A sample-barcoded 5' primer and a J-beta primer mix were used in a second PCR of roughly 7 to 12 cycles. The authors tagged each cDNA molecule using a template-switch adaptor with 12 random nucleotides. Each CDR3 protein is one row after TCRdb ran MiXCR on the 5' RACE reads. The sample lists roughly 790,000 distinct CDR3 sequences; roughly 44% were seen once. The data were obtained in a study of blood T cells in healthy people across ages. Whole-study findings and limits: Measured against age, TCR beta diversity per million T cells decreased in a roughly linear manner. With donor CMV status unknown, expanded clonotype changes were possibly confounded.

CDR3 size: 15 residues. Trimming cost V 5 bases and J 7 bases; bases outside gene matches: 8. Germline CDR1 SGHTA, CDR2 FQGNSA. The clonotype comes from a woman aged 60 to 75 in good health. The gene calls are TRBV7-2 and TRBJ2-1, with TRBD2 matching 10 bases. Material: blood. The CDR3 sequence: CASSPGTSETNEQFF. The CDR3 nucleotides read TGTGCCAGCAGCCCCGGGACTAGCGAAACTAATGAGCAGTTCTTC.